Listed here are 24 T cell receptor beta chains from one sample, sequenced in a study of cytotoxic CD8 clonotypes in ibrutinib-treated CLL. The protocol was immunoSEQ multiplex PCR, while the TCRdb copy is restricted to in-frame clones and leaves out a portion. The data hold more than 200,000 clones, with 70% observed a single time. Source: PBMCs, taken after 24 months of ibrutinib treatment. These receptors originate from a human donor with chronic lymphocytic leukemia.

The genes are TRBV13 and TRBJ2-7, with TRBD1 matching over 7 bases. Germline assignment: CDR1 PRHDT and CDR2 FYEKMQ (reference sequence). The V and J ends lost 5 bases and 1 base, in that order; junction bases with no gene match: 5. This CDR3 region has 14 residues. CDR3 sequence (DNA): TGTGCCAGCAGCCCTAGGACAGGTTCCTACGAGCAGTACTTC. The encoded protein is CASSPRTGSYEQYF. Supplemented by reference TRBV13 and TRBJ2-7, the full variable domain reads AAGVIQSPRHLIKEKRETATLKCYPIPRHDTVYWYQQGPGQDPQFLISFYEKMQSDKGSIPDRFSAQQFSDYHSELNMSSLELGDSALYFCASSPRTGSYEQYFGPGTRLTVT.

The genes are TRBV5-4 and TRBJ1-1, with 10 bases fitting TRBD1. Unmatched junction bases numbered 8, after V lost 5 bases and J lost 1 base. This CDR3 contains 16 residues. CDR1 is SGHNT and CDR2 is YYREEE in the germline V gene (reference sequence). The CDR3 loop reads CASRSGQGKGNTEAFF. As DNA, the CDR3 is TGTGCCAGCAGGTCGGGACAGGGGAAAGGGAACACTGAAGCTTTCTTT. Using reference TRBV5-4 and TRBJ1-1 for the parts outside the CDR3, the full variable domain is ETGVTQSPTHLIKTRGQQVTLRCSSQSGHNTVSWYQQALGQGPQFIFQYYREEENGRGNFPPRFSGLQFPNYSSELNVNALELDDSALYLCASRSGQGKGNTEAFFGQGTRLTVV.

V usage is TRBV29-1 and J usage is TRBJ1-1; no clear D gene. CDR1 SQVTM and CDR2 ANQGSEA come from the germline V gene. The CDR3 covers 12 residues. Trimming took 3 bases from V and 6 from J, leaving 11 bases between them. CDR3 sequence reads: CSVDRQDAEAFF. CDR3 nucleotide sequence: TGCAGCGTTGACCGACAAGACGCTGAAGCTTTCTTT. The full variable domain, in which reference TRBV29-1 and TRBJ1-1 provide the parts outside the CDR3, is SAVISQKPSRDICQRGTSLTIQCQVDSQVTMMFWYRQQPGQSLTLIATANQGSEATYESGFVIDKFPISRPNLTFSTLTVSNMSPEDSSIYLCSVDRQDAEAFFGQGTRLTVV.

The chain links TRBV28 to TRBJ1-5; perhaps TRBD1 as D (6 bases). This CDR3 is 14 amino acids long. Germline loops: CDR1 MDHEN, CDR2 SYDVKM. V dropped 5 bases and J dropped 6 bases, with 14 bases sitting between them. CDR3 coding DNA: TGTGCCAGCAGTCCTAGGAGGGGGAGTCAGCCCCAGCATTTT. Protein: CASSPRRGSQPQHF.

V gene TRBV29-1 combines with J gene TRBJ2-3; possibly TRBD2 for D (6 bases). Between the trimmed V and J ends, which lost 2 bases and 2 bases, there was a span of 14 bases. Per the germline V gene, CDR1 is SQVTM and CDR2 is ANQGSEA. The CDR3 is 15 residues long. CDR3 coding DNA: TGCAGCGTTGAAAGGCGCGGGACCCCCACAGATACGCAGTATTTT. Protein sequence: CSVERRGTPTDTQYF.

J is TRBJ1-5 and V is TRBV7-9; a weak D match, TRBD1 (5 bases). The CDR3 extends over 14 amino acids. V lost 4 bases to trimming and J lost 2 bases, with 9 bases between them. Germline values: CDR1 SEHNR, CDR2 FQNEAQ (reference sequence). CDR3 sequence: CASSSLGGNQPQHF. For the CDR3, the DNA is TGTGCCAGCAGCTCCCTAGGGGGCAATCAGCCCCAGCATTTT.

This chain links TRBV15 with TRBJ1-1; D unresolved. Looked up from germline, CDR1 is LNHNV and CDR2 is YYDKDF (reference sequence). Trimming removed 0 bases from V and 1 base from J, with 15 bases in between. This CDR3 is 17 amino acids long. The DNA for the CDR3 is TGTGCCACCAGCAGAGATCTCCTCGGGGTGTCGAACACTGAAGCTTTCTTT. Translation: CATSRDLLGVSNTEAFF.

The J gene is TRBJ2-5, the V gene TRBV18; D is unresolved. The CDR3 has 14 residues. Germline CDR1 reads KGHSH; CDR2 reads LQKENI. The germline V and J ends were trimmed by 4 bases and 5 bases, with 14 bases remaining between them. The CDR3 region is CASSQGPEKETQYF. The CDR3 DNA reads TGTGCCAGCTCACAAGGACCGGAGAAGGAGACCCAGTACTTC.

As concerns this clone: The same CDR3 also results from other DNA sequences found in this sample. The J gene is TRBJ2-5, the V gene TRBV6-5, with D perhaps matching TRBD2 (5 bases). The germline V and J ends were trimmed by 5 bases and 5 bases, with 6 bases remaining between them. The germline CDR1 and CDR2 sequences are MNHEY and SVGAGI. The CDR3 is made up of 11 amino acids. This CDR3 is CASSRGETQYF. DNA of the CDR3: TGTGCCAGCAGTAGAGGGGAGACCCAGTACTTC.

This chain joins TRBV9 and TRBJ2-7; 10 bases are a match to TRBD1. The germline V gene encodes CDR1 SGDLS and CDR2 YYNGEE. There are 16 residues in the CDR3. The trim removed 1 base at V and 5 bases at J, leaving 9 bases unmatched. The CDR3 nucleotides read TGTGCCAGCAGCGTACATTTGACAGGGGGCCTCAACGAGCAGTACTTC. Translating gives CASSVHLTGGLNEQYF.

The rearrangement links TRBV6-6 to TRBJ2-1, with 7 bases lining up with TRBD2. With V trimmed by 4 bases and J by 7 bases, 7 bases remained unmatched. The V gene's germline CDR1 is MNHNY and CDR2 SVGAGI (reference sequence). This CDR3 is 14 amino acids long. CDR3 sequence reads: CASSFGTMLNEQFF. In DNA, the CDR3 is TGTGCCAGCAGTTTCGGGACTATGTTAAATGAGCAGTTCTTC.

This chain connects TRBV9 to TRBJ2-1, with a tentative D call TRBD2 (5 bases). Trimming pared 4 bases from V and 14 bases from J, leaving 19 bases between. Looked up from germline, CDR1 is SGDLS and CDR2 is YYNGEE. The CDR3 consists of 13 residues. CDR3 sequence (DNA): TGTGCCAGCAGCCCTCCGGGTAGTCTAGCCGAGTTCTTC. Translation gives CASSPPGSLAEFF.

This rearrangement joins TRBV11-3 to TRBJ2-1; the D call may be TRBD1 or TRBD2 (5 bases each). Germline V gives CDR1 SGHNT, CDR2 YENEEA. This CDR3 has 16 amino acids. The V gene lost 3 bases and the J gene lost 0 bases, with 12 bases spanning the gap. The CDR3 here is CASSFRAGSSYNEQFF. The DNA for the CDR3 is TGTGCCAGCAGCTTCAGGGCGGGTAGCTCCTACAATGAGCAGTTCTTC. Full variable domain (remainder filled in from reference TRBV11-3 and TRBJ2-1): EAGVVQSPRYKIIEKKQPVAFWCNPISGHNTLYWYLQNLGQGPELLIRYENEEAVDDSQLPKDRFSAERLKGVDSTLKIQPAELGDSAVYLCASSFRAGSSYNEQFFGPGTRLTVL.

This clone was picked up a small number of times. The chain links TRBV4-1 to TRBJ2-7, with D possibly TRBD2 on 5 matching bases. The CDR3 sequence is 12 residues long. V shed 3 bases and J shed 9 bases, with 12 bases lying between them. Germline V lookup: CDR1 MGHRA, CDR2 YSYEKL. Written as DNA, the CDR3 is TGCGCCAGCAGCCACACGGACGGACTGCAGTACTTC. Its translation: CASSHTDGLQYF.

This clone was counted a single time. The chain carries TRBV6-6 and TRBJ2-7; 8 bases match TRBD2. V was pared by 5 bases and J by 7 bases, with 7 bases of the junction left unmatched. Germline-derived CDR1 and CDR2 are MNHNY and SVGAGI (reference sequence). The CDR3 extends over 13 amino acids. The CDR3: CASSPSGGWEQYF. The CDR3 region has the DNA TGTGCCAGCAGTCCCTCGGGGGGGTGGGAGCAGTACTTC.

The chain recombines TRBV9 with TRBJ1-5; D is unresolved. CDR1 SGDLS and CDR2 YYNGEE come from the germline V gene. V was pared by 0 bases and J by 7 bases, with 11 bases between. This CDR3 spans 14 amino acids. Written as DNA, the CDR3 is TGTGCCAGCAGCGTAGATCCCCTGGGGCAGCCCCAGCATTTT. Residues: CASSVDPLGQPQHF.

The rearrangement links TRBV30 to TRBJ2-7; D might be TRBD2 (6 bases). The V end lost 3 bases, the J end lost 7 bases, and 10 bases lay between the germline ends. Germline values: CDR1 GTSNPN, CDR2 SVGIG (reference sequence). The CDR3 runs 11 residues. This CDR3 is CAWSLGGEQYF. CDR3 DNA: TGTGCCTGGAGCTTAGGAGGGGAGCAGTACTTC.

The rearrangement links TRBV28 to TRBJ1-2, with a possible D match to TRBD1 (5 bases). Germline-derived CDR1 and CDR2 are MDHEN and SYDVKM. The CDR3 contains 15 residues. Trimming stripped 5 bases from V and 7 bases from J, with 20 bases between. In DNA form, the CDR3 reads TGTGCCAGCAGTCCCTCCGTTAGGGGAGCGGGTGGCTACACCTTC. This translates into CASSPSVRGAGGYTF.

The chain uses TRBV7-9 and TRBJ1-2, with D maybe TRBD1 (5 bases). Germline CDR1 and CDR2: SEHNR and FQNEAQ (reference sequence). Trimming stripped 5 bases from V and 1 base from J, with 17 bases between. The CDR3 runs to 16 residues. Here the CDR3 DNA reads TGTGCCAGCAGCGGGTCGACCGGGACTATTAACTATGGCTACACCTTC. Protein sequence: CASSGSTGTINYGYTF.

V usage is TRBV19 and J usage is TRBJ2-3, with D possibly TRBD2 on 5 matching bases. The germline V and J ends were trimmed by 4 bases and 3 bases, with 17 bases remaining between them. The CDR3 loop spans 16 amino acids. The germline V gene encodes CDR1 LNHDA and CDR2 SQIVND (reference sequence). In DNA, the CDR3 is TGTGCCAGTAGTAGCCCGGGAAGCACGGGGACAGATACGCAGTATTTT. Translating it yields CASSSPGSTGTDTQYF.

This clone showed up just a few times. V gene TRBV11-2 combines with J gene TRBJ1-2, with TRBD1 matching 8 bases. The V segment lost 3 bases and the J segment 4 bases; nucleotides outside the gene matches: 4. The CDR3 has 14 residues. Germline CDR1 is SGHAT and CDR2 is FQNNGV. The CDR3 loop is CASSFGQGPYGYTF. The CDR3 coding sequence is TGTGCCAGCAGCTTTGGACAGGGCCCCTATGGCTACACCTTC.

This sequence joins TRBV27 and TRBJ1-3; D is unclear. The germline V and J ends were trimmed by 1 base and 0 bases, with 10 bases remaining between them. Germline loops: CDR1 MNHEY, CDR2 SMNVEV (reference sequence). The CDR3 has 16 amino acids. The CDR3 loop is CASSLFGGDSGNTIYF. The CDR3 region has the DNA TGTGCCAGCAGTTTATTCGGCGGAGACTCTGGAAACACCATATATTTT.

The J gene is TRBJ1-3, the V gene TRBV2; D unresolved. The CDR3 runs to 15 residues. CDR1 and CDR2 (germline): SNHLY, FYNNEI. Trimming removed 5 bases from V and 8 bases from J, with 19 bases in between. The CDR3 loop reads CASSSDLGPWDTIYF. CDR3 DNA sequence: TGTGCCAGCAGTTCGGATCTAGGGCCTTGGGACACCATATATTTT.

As to this clone: This sample also contains other DNA sequences that code for the same CDR3. CDR3 sequence reads: CASSRDRGQETQYF. For the CDR3, the DNA is TGTGCCAGCAGCCGGGACAGAGGACAAGAGACCCAGTACTTC. This chain connects TRBV5-4 to TRBJ2-5; 7 bases are shared with TRBD1. The CDR3 length is 14 residues. The trim removed 4 bases at V and 2 bases at J, leaving 5 bases unmatched. In germline, CDR1 is SGHNT, CDR2 YYREEE (reference sequence).